This T cell receptor beta chain was captured in a study of T cell repertoires in cytomegalovirus infection. In the study overall: Indications came from public TCR beta signatures; they pointed to CMV infection and to a matching HLA type.

To note about this clonotype: Its target is not known.

TCRdb re-called the reads through MiXCR, storing one row per CDR3 protein. Of around 360,000 distinct CDR3 sequences in the sample, around a third are singletons; the top ten hold approximately 13%. Germline CDR1 and CDR2: SQVTM and ANQGSEA. V was clipped by 4 bases and J by 4 bases, with 5 bases between them. The length of the CDR3 is 11 residues. The V and J genes are TRBV29-1 and TRBJ2-1; unclear D gene. The sequence was obtained from a human donor in good health (CMV status not recorded). Some clones in this sample may be carry-over from other donors' samples. The sample was cultured PBMCs, taken from culture after CMV antigen stimulation. DNA of the CDR3: TGCAGCGTTGCAGTATACAATGAGCAGTTCTTC. It encodes CSVAVYNEQFF.